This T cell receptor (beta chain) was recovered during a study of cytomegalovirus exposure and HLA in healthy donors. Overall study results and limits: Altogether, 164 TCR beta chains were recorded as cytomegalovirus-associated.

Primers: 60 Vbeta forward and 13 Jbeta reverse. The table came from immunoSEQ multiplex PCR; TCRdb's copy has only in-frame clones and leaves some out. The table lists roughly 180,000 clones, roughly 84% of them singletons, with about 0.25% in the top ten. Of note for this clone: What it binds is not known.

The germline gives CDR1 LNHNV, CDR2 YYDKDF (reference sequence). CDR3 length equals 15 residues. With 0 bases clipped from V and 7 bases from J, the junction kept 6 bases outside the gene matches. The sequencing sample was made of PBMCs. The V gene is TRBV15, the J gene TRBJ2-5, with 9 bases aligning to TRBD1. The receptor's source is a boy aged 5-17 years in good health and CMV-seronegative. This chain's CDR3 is CATSRDPGTGRTQYF. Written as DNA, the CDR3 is TGTGCCACCAGCAGAGACCCCGGGACAGGGCGGACCCAGTACTTC.